This T cell receptor (beta chain) was sequenced for a study of T cells after yellow fever vaccination. Remarks on this clonotype: What it binds is not known.

TCRdb analysed the 5' RACE reads with MiXCR anew, one entry per CDR3 protein. Of about 350,000 distinct CDR3 sequences in the sample, roughly 8.4% were seen once. Study results and limitations: In FACS-sorted repertoires, abundant clonotypes from the bulk population could appear as contaminants.

Source: PBMCs, taken about 49 days after the first yellow fever vaccination. The origin of this receptor is a man aged 18-30 years who received the YFV17D yellow fever vaccine.

In DNA, the CDR3 is TGTGCCAGCAGCTCCAAGCGGAGGGGACTAGGACCGAACACCGGGGAGCTGTTTTTT. It codes for CASSSKRRGLGPNTGELFF. The gene calls are TRBV12-3 or TRBV12-4 and TRBJ2-2; 8 bases match TRBD2. Trimming at V came to 6 bases and at J to 0 bases, leaving 15 bases not matched to a gene. The CDR3 has 19 amino acids.